The source of this T cell receptor beta chain is a study of a mutant IDH1 vaccine in newly diagnosed glioma. Background on the study: Beforehand, treatment had been radiotherapy, temozolomide, or both; the majority received both.

Documented time point: week 5, during vaccination. Every vaccination contained 300 ug of the mutant IDH1 20-mer peptide and was paired with topical imiquimod. Germline trimming cut 7 bases from V and 0 bases from J; bases unmatched to any gene: 2. Germline values: CDR1 LNHDA, CDR2 SQIVND (reference sequence). The CDR3 contains 14 residues. Findings of the study overall: Vaccination induced immune responses in approximately 93% of patients. Alterations occurring in top peripheral T cell clonotypes seemed unrelated to pseudoprogression.

As to this clone: The antigen remains undetermined.

The repertoire was sequenced with immunoSEQ multiplex PCR; TCRdb's copy has only in-frame clones and lacks some. The data hold over 50,000 clones, with approximately 90% observed a single time. This sample comprised PBMCs, obtained from a glioma patient whose treatment included an IDH1 peptide vaccine. This clonotype was obtained from a middle-aged woman with glioma. This chain joins TRBV19 and TRBJ2-7, with TRBD2 matching 11 bases. The CDR3 is CASKTSGASYEQYF. In nucleotides, the CDR3 is TGTGCCAGTAAGACTAGCGGGGCCTCCTACGAGCAGTACTTC. The full variable domain, its missing parts supplied by reference TRBV19 and TRBJ2-7, is DGGITQSPKYLFRKEGQNVTLSCEQNLNHDAMYWYRQDPGQGLRLIYYSQIVNDFQKGDIAEGYSVSREKKESFPLTVTSAQKNPTAFYLCASKTSGASYEQYFGPGTRLTVT.